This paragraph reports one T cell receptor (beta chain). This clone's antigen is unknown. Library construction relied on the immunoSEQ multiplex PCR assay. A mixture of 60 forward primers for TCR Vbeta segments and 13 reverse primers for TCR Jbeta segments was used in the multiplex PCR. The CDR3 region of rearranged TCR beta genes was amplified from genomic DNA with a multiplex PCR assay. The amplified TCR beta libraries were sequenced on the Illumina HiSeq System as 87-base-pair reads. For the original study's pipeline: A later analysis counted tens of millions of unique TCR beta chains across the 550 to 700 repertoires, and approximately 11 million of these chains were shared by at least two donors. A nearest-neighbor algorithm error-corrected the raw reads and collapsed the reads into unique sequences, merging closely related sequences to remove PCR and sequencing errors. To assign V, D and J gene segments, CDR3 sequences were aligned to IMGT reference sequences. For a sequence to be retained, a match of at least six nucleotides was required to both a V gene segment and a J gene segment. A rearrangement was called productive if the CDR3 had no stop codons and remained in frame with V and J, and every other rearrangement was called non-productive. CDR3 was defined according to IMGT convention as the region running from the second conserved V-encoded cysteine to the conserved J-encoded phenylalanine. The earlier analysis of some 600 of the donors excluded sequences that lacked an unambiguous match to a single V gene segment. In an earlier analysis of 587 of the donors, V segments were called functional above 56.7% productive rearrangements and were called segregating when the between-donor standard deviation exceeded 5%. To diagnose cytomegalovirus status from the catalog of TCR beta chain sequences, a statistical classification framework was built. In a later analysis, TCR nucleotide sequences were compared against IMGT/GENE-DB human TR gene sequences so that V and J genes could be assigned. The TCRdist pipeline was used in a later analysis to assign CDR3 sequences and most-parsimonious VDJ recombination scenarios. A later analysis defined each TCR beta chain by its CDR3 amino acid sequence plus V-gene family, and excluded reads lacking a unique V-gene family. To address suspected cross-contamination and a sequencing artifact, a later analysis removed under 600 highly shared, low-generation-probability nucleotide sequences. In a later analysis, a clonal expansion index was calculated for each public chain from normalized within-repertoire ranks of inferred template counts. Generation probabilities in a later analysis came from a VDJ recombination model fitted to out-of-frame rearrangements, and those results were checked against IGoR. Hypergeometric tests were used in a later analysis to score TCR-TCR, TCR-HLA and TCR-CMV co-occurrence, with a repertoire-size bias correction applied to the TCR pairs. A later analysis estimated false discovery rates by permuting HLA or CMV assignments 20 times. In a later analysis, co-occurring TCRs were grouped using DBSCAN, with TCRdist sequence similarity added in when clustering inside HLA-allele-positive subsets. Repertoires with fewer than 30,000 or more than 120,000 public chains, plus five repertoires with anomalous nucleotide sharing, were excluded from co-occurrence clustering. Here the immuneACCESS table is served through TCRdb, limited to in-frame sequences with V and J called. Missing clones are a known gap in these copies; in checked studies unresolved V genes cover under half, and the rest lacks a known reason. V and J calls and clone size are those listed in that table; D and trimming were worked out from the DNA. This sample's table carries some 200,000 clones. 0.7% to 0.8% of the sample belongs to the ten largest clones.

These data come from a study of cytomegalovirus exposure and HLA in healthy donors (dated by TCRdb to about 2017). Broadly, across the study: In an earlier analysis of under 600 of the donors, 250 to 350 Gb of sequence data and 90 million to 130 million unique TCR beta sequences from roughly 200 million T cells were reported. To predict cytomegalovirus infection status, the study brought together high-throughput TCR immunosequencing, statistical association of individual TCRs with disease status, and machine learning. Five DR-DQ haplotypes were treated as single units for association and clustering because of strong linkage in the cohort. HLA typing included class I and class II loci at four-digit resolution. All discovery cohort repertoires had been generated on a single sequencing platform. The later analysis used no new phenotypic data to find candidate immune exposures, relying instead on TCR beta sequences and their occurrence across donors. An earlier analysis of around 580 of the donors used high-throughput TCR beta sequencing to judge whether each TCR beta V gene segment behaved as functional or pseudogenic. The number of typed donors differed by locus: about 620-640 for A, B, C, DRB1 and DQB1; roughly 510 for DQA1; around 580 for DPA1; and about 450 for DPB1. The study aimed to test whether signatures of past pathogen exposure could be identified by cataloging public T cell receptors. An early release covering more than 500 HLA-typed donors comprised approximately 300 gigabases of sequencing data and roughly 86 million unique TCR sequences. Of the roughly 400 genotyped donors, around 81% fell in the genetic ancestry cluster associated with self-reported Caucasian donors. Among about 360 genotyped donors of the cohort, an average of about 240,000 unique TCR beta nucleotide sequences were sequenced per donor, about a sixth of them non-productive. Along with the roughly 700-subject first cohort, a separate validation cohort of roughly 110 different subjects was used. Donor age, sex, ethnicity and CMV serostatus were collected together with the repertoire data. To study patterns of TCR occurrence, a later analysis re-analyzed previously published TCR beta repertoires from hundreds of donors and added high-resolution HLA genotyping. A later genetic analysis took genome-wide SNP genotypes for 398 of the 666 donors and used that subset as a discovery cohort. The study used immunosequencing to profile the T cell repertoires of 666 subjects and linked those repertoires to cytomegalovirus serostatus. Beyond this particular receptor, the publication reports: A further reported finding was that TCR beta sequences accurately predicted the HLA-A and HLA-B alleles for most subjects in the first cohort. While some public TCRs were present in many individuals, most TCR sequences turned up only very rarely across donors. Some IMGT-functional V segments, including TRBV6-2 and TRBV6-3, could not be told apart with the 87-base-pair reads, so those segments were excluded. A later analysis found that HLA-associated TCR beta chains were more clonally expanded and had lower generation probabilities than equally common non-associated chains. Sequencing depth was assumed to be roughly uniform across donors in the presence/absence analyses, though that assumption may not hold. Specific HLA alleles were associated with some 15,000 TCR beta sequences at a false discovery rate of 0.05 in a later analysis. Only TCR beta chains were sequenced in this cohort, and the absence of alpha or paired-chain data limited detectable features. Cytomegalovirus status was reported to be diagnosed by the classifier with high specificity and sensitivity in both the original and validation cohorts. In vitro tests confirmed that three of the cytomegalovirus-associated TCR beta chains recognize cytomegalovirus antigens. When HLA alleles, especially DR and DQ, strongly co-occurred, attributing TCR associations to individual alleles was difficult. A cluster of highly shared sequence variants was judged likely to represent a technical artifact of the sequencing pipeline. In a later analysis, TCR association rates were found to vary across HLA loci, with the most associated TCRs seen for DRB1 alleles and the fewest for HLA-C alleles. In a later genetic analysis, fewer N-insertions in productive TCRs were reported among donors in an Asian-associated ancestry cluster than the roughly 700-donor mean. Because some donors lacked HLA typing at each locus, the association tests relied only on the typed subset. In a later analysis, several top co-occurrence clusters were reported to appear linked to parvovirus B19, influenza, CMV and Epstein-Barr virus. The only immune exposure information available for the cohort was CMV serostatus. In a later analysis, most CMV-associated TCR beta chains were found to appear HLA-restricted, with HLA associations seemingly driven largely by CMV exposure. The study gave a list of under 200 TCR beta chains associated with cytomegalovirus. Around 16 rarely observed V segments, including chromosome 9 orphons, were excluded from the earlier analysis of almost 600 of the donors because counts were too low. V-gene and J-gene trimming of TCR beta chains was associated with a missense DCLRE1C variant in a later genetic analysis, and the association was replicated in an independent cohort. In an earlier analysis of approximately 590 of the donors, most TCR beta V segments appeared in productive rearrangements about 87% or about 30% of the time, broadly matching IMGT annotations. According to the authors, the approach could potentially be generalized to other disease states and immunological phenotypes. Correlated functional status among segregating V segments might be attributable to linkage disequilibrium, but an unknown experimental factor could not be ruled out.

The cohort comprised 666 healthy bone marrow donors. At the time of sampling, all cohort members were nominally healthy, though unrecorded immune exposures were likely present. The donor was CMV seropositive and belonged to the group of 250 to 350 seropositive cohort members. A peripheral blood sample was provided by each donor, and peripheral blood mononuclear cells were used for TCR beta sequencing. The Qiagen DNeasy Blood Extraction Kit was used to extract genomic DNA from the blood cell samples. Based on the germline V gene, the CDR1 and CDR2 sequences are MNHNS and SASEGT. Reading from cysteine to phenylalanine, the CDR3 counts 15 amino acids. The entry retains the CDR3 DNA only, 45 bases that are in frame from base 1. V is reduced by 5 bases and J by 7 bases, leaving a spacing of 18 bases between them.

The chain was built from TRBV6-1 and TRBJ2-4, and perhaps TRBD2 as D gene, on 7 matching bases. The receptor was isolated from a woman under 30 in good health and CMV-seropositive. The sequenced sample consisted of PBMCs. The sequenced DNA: TGTGCCAGCAGTACGTGGGGGGGGGCCGGGAACATTCAGTACTTC. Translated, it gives CASSTWGGAGNIQYF.